This is a list of T cell receptor beta chains from one sample in a study of cytomegalovirus exposure and HLA in healthy donors. The table came from immunoSEQ multiplex PCR; TCRdb's copy has only in-frame clones and leaves some out. The data show 100,000 or so clones, around 74% seen once. Sequenced: PBMCs. The receptors were gathered from a man younger than 45 in good health and CMV-seropositive. CDR3s include the opening cysteine and the closing phenylalanine or tryptophan. The D gene is left open where the match is weak. Clone size is stated in some rows and not others, as once, few, many or a class when expanded.

D gene	clone size	J gene	V gene	CDR3 DNA	CDR3 protein
NA	NA	TRBJ2-7	TRBV29-1	TGCAGCGTCCGAGGGGGTAGTGGGTTCACCTACGAGCAGTACTTC	CSVRGGSGFTYEQYF
NA	NA	TRBJ1-5	TRBV18	TGTGCCAGCTCACTTTCGGGACTGAACAATCAGCCCCAGCATTTT	CASSLSGLNNQPQHF
TRBD2	NA	TRBJ2-1	TRBV13	TGTGCCAGCAGCCCGGGGGTTTTGGGGCGGGGGTACAATGAGCAGTTCTTC	CASSPGVLGRGYNEQFF
NA	NA	TRBJ2-1	TRBV11-3	TGTGCCAGCAGCTTAGTTTCGGCTAGCCAGGATGAGCAGTTCTTC	CASSLVSASQDEQFF
NA	NA	TRBJ1-2	TRBV10-3	TGTGCCATCAGCCCCCAGGGTCGGGACTGCACCTTC	CAISPQGRDCTF
NA	NA	TRBJ1-2	TRBV7-2	TGTGCCAGCAGCTTAGTACAAACCTCCTATGGCTACACCTTC	CASSLVQTSYGYTF
TRBD1	NA	TRBJ1-2	TRBV29-1	TGCAGCGTTGAGGGACAGGGGTTAGGTGGCTACACCTTC	CSVEGQGLGGYTF
TRBD1	few	TRBJ2-5	TRBV5-1	TGCGCCAGCAGCACTGGACAGGGGCGGGAGACCCAGTACTTC	CASSTGQGRETQYF
TRBD1	NA	TRBJ2-1	TRBV18	TGTGCCAGCTCGGTCGGGACAGGTGGTTACAATGAGCAGTTCTTC	CASSVGTGGYNEQFF
TRBD1	few	TRBJ1-1	TRBV7-6	TGTGCCAGCAGCTCCGTATGGACAGGGGCCAAAAACACTGAAGCTTTCTTT	CASSSVWTGAKNTEAFF
NA	few	TRBJ2-7	TRBV19	TGTGCCAGTAGTATAGTCCAGGGCAACTCCTACGAGCAGTACTTC	CASSIVQGNSYEQYF
NA	few	TRBJ1-4	TRBV7-2	TGTGCCAGCAGCGAAGCGGGGCCAACTAATGAAAAACTGTTTTTT	CASSEAGPTNEKLFF
NA	NA	TRBJ2-5	TRBV30	TGTGCCTGGAGTGCAGGACTATCGGCACAAGAGACCCAGTACTTC	CAWSAGLSAQETQYF
NA	NA	TRBJ2-7	TRBV6-5	TGTGCCAGCAGTTACTCGGCACAGGGCGTCTACGAGCAGTACTTC	CASSYSAQGVYEQYF
NA	NA	TRBJ2-2	TRBV7-9	TGTGCCAGCAGCACAGGACAAAACGGATACACCGGGGAGCTGTTTTTT	CASSTGQNGYTGELFF
NA	NA	TRBJ2-4	TRBV11-2	TGTGCCAGCAGCTTAGGGATACAGGGAAGGGCGCCCAAAAACATTCAGTACTTC	CASSLGIQGRAPKNIQYF
TRBD2	NA	TRBJ2-2	TRBV6-1	TGTGCCAGCAATAAGCGGGGGCTGAACGCCGGGGAGCTGTTTTTT	CASNKRGLNAGELFF
NA	NA	TRBJ1-6	TRBV5-1	TGCGCCAGCAGCGGGGGACAAGAGTATAATTCACCCCTCCACTTT	CASSGGQEYNSPLHF
NA	NA	TRBJ2-2	TRBV25-1	TGTGCCAGCAGTGGCTGGCGACCGGGGACAAAAAACACCGGGGAGCTGTTTTTT	CASSGWRPGTKNTGELFF
TRBD1	once	TRBJ1-3	TRBV11-2	TGTGCCAGCAGCCCCCGGACAGGAGTAAAGGACACCATATATTTT	CASSPRTGVKDTIYF
TRBD2	NA	TRBJ2-3	TRBV9	TGTGCCAGCAGCGGTAGCGGGGGGGCTGGGGATACGCAGTATTTT	CASSGSGGAGDTQYF
NA	NA	TRBJ1-5	TRBV4-2	TGTGCCAGCAGCCAACTCAGCAATCAGCCCCAGCATTTT	CASSQLSNQPQHF
TRBD1	NA	TRBJ2-7	TRBV7-9	TGTTCCAGCAGCTTAAGGGACAGGGGCCACGAGCAGTACTTC	CSSSLRDRGHEQYF
TRBD2	NA	TRBJ2-1	TRBV29-1	TGCAGCGTTCGGGGGAGGGACGGATACAATGAGCAGTTCTTC	CSVRGRDGYNEQFF
NA	NA	TRBJ1-1	TRBV2	TGTGCCAGCAGCCTGGGACAAGCGAACACTGAAGCTTTCTTT	CASSLGQANTEAFF
NA	NA	TRBJ2-1	TRBV4-2	TGTGCCAGCAGCCAAGATATGGCGGGGAGTAGCTCCTACAATGAGCAGTTCTTC	CASSQDMAGSSSYNEQFF
NA	NA	TRBJ2-3	TRBV7-6	TGTGCCAGCAGCTTGGACGGGGGATACACAGATACGCAGTATTTT	CASSLDGGYTDTQYF
NA	few	TRBJ1-6	TRBV9	TGTGCCAGCAGCGTAGGGCAGTATAATTCACCCCTCCACTTT	CASSVGQYNSPLHF
TRBD1	NA	TRBJ1-1	TRBV5-5	TGTGCCAGCAGCGCGGACAGGGTGTATGAAGCTTTCTTT	CASSADRVYEAFF
NA	NA	TRBJ1-1	TRBV6-5	TGTGCCAGCAGTTACTCGAGAGGGACTAGTCGGGGAGCTTTCTTT	CASSYSRGTSRGAFF
TRBD1	NA	TRBJ1-1	TRBV28	TGTGCCAGCAGACCGGGACAGGGAATTGGGGGGACTGAAGCTTTCTTT	CASRPGQGIGGTEAFF
TRBD1	NA	TRBJ2-5	TRBV13	TGTGCCAGCAGCTACGCCGGGACAGGGGGCTTCCAAGAGACCCAGTACTTC	CASSYAGTGGFQETQYF
NA	NA	TRBJ2-6	TRBV27	TGTGCCAGCAGCGCAGGGGAGTACTCTGGGGCCAACGTCCTGACTTTC	CASSAGEYSGANVLTF
TRBD1	NA	TRBJ1-2	TRBV2	TGTGCCAGCAGGGCCGCTACGGGACAGGGATATGGCTACACCTTC	CASRAATGQGYGYTF
TRBD2	NA	TRBJ2-3	TRBV27	TGTGCCAGCAGTTTAGGGGGAGGGAGGGATACGCAGTATTTT	CASSLGGGRDTQYF
NA	once	TRBJ2-7	TRBV7-8	TGTGCCAGCAGCCCTGACTTGATAAGCTCCTACGAGCAGTACTTC	CASSPDLISSYEQYF
TRBD1	few	TRBJ1-6	TRBV18	TGTGCCAGCTCACTGGGACAGGGTAACGCCTATAATTCACCCCTCCACTTT	CASSLGQGNAYNSPLHF
NA	NA	TRBJ1-4	TRBV6-1	TGTGCCAGCAGACAGGGCACAACTAATGAAAAACTGTTTTTT	CASRQGTTNEKLFF
TRBD1	NA	TRBJ1-1	TRBV5-1	TGCGCCAGCAGCTTGGCCGGGACAGGGGGATCGAACACTGAAGCTTTCTTT	CASSLAGTGGSNTEAFF
TRBD1	NA	TRBJ2-7	TRBV6-5	TGTGCCAGCAGTACCCTTAGGGGGCACTACGAGCAGTACTTC	CASSTLRGHYEQYF
NA	NA	TRBJ2-7	TRBV5-6	TGTGCCAGCAGCAAACGGCAGGCCTACGAGCAGTACTTC	CASSKRQAYEQYF
NA	NA	TRBJ2-6	TRBV6-1	TGTGCCAGCAGTGCGAGTGAGAGCTCTGGGGCCAACGTCCTGACTTTC	CASSASESSGANVLTF
NA	NA	TRBJ1-1	TRBV14	TGTGCCAGCAGCCAAGGGTTGGGGGGGGCAATGAACACTGAAGCTTTCTTT	CASSQGLGGAMNTEAFF
NA	few	TRBJ2-6	TRBV5-4	TGTGCCAGCAGCCGCGCGGACTCCTCCTCTGGGGCCAACGTCCTGACTTTC	CASSRADSSSGANVLTF
NA	NA	TRBJ2-1	TRBV5-6	TGTGCCAGCAGCCCCCGCCGGAATGAGCAGTTCTTC	CASSPRRNEQFF
TRBD1	NA	TRBJ2-2	TRBV5-1	TGCGCCAGCAGCTTGAACAGGGGGCGGAACACCGGGGAGCTGTTTTTT	CASSLNRGRNTGELFF
NA	NA	TRBJ2-3	TRBV18	TGTGCCAGCCGAGCGAACCAAGATACGCAGTATTTT	CASRANQDTQYF
NA	NA	TRBJ1-1	TRBV28	TGTGCCAGCAGTTTGGGGGCAGGGCCGAACACTGAAGCTTTCTTT	CASSLGAGPNTEAFF
TRBD1	few	TRBJ2-7	TRBV29-1	TGCAGCGTCGCTTATGGACAGGGGCGCTCCTACGAGCAGTACTTC	CSVAYGQGRSYEQYF
NA	NA	TRBJ1-6	TRBV10-3	TGTGCCATCGGCCCGGGGTCACGAGGATCACCCCTCCACTTT	CAIGPGSRGSPLHF